These T cell receptor beta chains were read from a single sample in a study of response to subunit inactivated influenza vaccine. TCRdb reprocessed the RT-PCR reads via MiXCR and lists one record per CDR3 protein. The sample has some 570,000 distinct CDR3 sequences, around 10% seen once. These data also formed part of another study, on T cells expressing NK-cell markers.

This specimen consisted of PBMCs from blood, obtained on the day of vaccination. The receptor source for this set is a middle-aged man who received an inactivated influenza vaccine. Both conserved end residues are trimmed from each CDR3. Fields, in order: V gene, J gene, CDR3 protein.

>TRBV12-3/TRBV12-4|TRBJ1-5
ASSQTDSNQPQH
>TRBV7-9|TRBJ2-1
ASSPGQDPYNEQF
>TRBV28|TRBJ1-5
ASSPSGLKGVGYSNQPQH
>TRBV2|TRBJ2-5
ASSEQGAQETQY
>TRBV10-3|TRBJ2-1
AISDDQNNEQF
>TRBV10-3|TRBJ2-1
AISETRYEQF
>TRBV18|TRBJ2-5
ASSPVRQGQETQY
>TRBV28|TRBJ2-1
ASSGVVHEQF
>TRBV5-1|TRBJ2-2
ASSSDIPGELF
>TRBV6-1|TRBJ2-5
ASAEGGVQETQY
>TRBV10-3|TRBJ2-1
AISVVLQSNEQF
>TRBV11-2|TRBJ2-2
ASSRGWPNTGELF
>TRBV12-3/TRBV12-4|TRBJ1-4
ASSLRAQNEKLF
>TRBV3-1|TRBJ2-3
ASSHRGSTDTQY
>TRBV6-5|TRBJ2-2
ASSWPAGGANTGELF
>TRBV7-9|TRBJ1-2
ASSRDWNYGYT
>TRBV7-9|TRBJ2-2
ASSFDRTANTGELF
>TRBV12-3/TRBV12-4|TRBJ2-1
ASSPGTGMDEQF
>TRBV19|TRBJ1-1
ASSTVGTEAF
>TRBV21-1|TRBJ2-1
ASSPRDRSSGYNEQF
>TRBV18|TRBJ2-7
ASSPVGPKPSYEQY
>TRBV9|TRBJ2-7
ASSVLLCDSYEQY
>TRBV7-9|TRBJ2-1
ASSSTRQSVFYNEQF
>TRBV5-1|TRBJ1-6
ASGRQGDSPLH